Each of the 23 T cell receptor beta chains below was sequenced from the same sample in a study of shared clonotypes between healthy human individuals (dated by TCRdb to 2018 to 2021). The library was prepared using the immunoSEQ multiplex PCR assay. This immuneACCESS table, as held by TCRdb, lists in-frame sequences with V and J called but not all clones. Of the missing ones, under half trace to an unresolved V gene in checked studies; the others have no known cause. Recorded for this sample are hundreds of thousands of clones; around 73% of them occurred a single time. The ten largest clones capture around 2% of the sample. The specimen sequenced was memory CD4+ T cells sorted from blood. In light of the paper, this sample's cell subset or site label describes: CD45RA-negative fraction. The origin of the receptors is a woman in her 30s in good health.

The chain couples TRBV28 to TRBJ2-7, with D unclear. The germline CDR1 and CDR2 sequences are MDHEN and SYDVKM. Trimming cost V 6 bases and J 7 bases, with 13 bases left between them. The CDR3 is made up of 12 amino acids. CDR3 coding DNA: TGTGCCAGCAGCTCCGCCCTAAGGGAGCAGTACTTC. The encoded protein is CASSSALREQYF. Complete variable domain (other parts from reference TRBV28 and TRBJ2-7): DVKVTQSSRYLVKRTGEKVFLECVQDMDHENMFWYRQDPGLGLRLIYFSYDVKMKEKGDIPEGYSVSREKKERFSLILESASTNQTSMYLCASSSALREQYFGPGTRLTVT.

This CDR3 is CASRPHRDLYNEQFF. The CDR3 region has the DNA TGTGCCAGTAGACCCCACAGGGATTTATACAATGAGCAGTTCTTC. The chain joins TRBV19 to TRBJ2-1; D is possibly TRBD1 (6 bases). The CDR3 has 15 residues. Deletions cut 6 bases from V and 4 bases from J, with 16 bases between. Germline CDR1 is LNHDA and CDR2 is SQIVND (reference sequence).

Regarding this clone: At the DNA level, this CDR3 is encoded by other sequences in the same sample as well. This chain uses TRBV7-8 with TRBJ2-1, with 14 bases lining up with TRBD2. V lost 1 base to trimming and J lost 5 bases; unmatched junction nucleotides: 1. Germline lookup yields CDR1 SGHVS and CDR2 FQNEAQ. The CDR3 spans 16 residues. The CDR3 is CASSLGLAGGDNEQFF. The CDR3 bases are TGTGCCAGCAGCTTAGGACTAGCGGGAGGGGACAATGAGCAGTTCTTC.

This clone came up a few times. The chain combines TRBV7-9 with TRBJ1-3; TRBD1 aligns across 9 bases. V shed 2 bases, J shed 2 bases, and the junction held 4 bases outside the gene matches. The CDR3 consists of 16 residues. Per the germline V gene, CDR1 is SEHNR and CDR2 is FQNEAQ (reference sequence). CDR3 nucleotide sequence: TGTGCCAGCAGCTTATGGGACAGGGAAACTGGAAACACCATATATTTT. Translated, it gives CASSLWDRETGNTIYF.

This chain connects TRBV19 to TRBJ1-5; 7 bases line up with TRBD1. The junction had 6 bases not matched to a gene; V was cut back by 3 bases and J by 4 bases. The CDR3 consists of 15 residues. Germline CDR1 LNHDA, CDR2 SQIVND (reference sequence). The CDR3: CASSIFQGGNQPQHF. The CDR3 bases are TGTGCCAGTAGTATTTTTCAGGGGGGGAATCAGCCCCAGCATTTT.

J is TRBJ2-7 and V is TRBV6-5; no clear D gene. CDR3 length: 11 amino acids. Trimming shortened V by 1 base and J by 7 bases, and 5 bases separated the two germline ends. Germline V gene data show CDR1 as MNHEY and CDR2 as SVGAGI. Here the CDR3 reads CASSYLKEQYF. CDR3 nucleotide sequence: TGTGCCAGCAGTTACTTGAAAGAGCAGTACTTC.

This clone has only one observation. The genes are TRBV5-4 and TRBJ2-7, with 8 bases aligning to TRBD1. Germline CDR1 reads SGHNT; CDR2 reads YYREEE (reference sequence). The CDR3 runs to 15 residues. V lost 0 bases, J lost 2 bases, and 4 bases stayed unmatched. CDR3 sequence: CASSLGGQGAYEQYF. DNA of the CDR3: TGTGCCAGCAGCTTGGGCGGACAGGGAGCCTACGAGCAGTACTTC.

This rearrangement joins TRBV6-5 to TRBJ1-4, with D unresolved. The CDR3 is made up of 14 amino acids. Germline values: CDR1 MNHEY, CDR2 SVGAGI. V was trimmed by 6 bases and J by 8 bases, leaving 16 bases between them. The CDR3 region has the DNA TGTGCCAGCAGACGCCGGGAGGAGAGGGAAAAACTGTTTTTT. Translation: CASRRREEREKLFF.

Here the CDR3 DNA reads TGTGCCAGCAGATCATCCGGGACAGGGGTCTACAATGAGCAGTTCTTC. As protein: CASRSSGTGVYNEQFF. This chain links TRBV2 with TRBJ2-1; 10 bases match TRBD1. This CDR3 has 16 amino acids. CDR1 is SNHLY and CDR2 is FYNNEI in the germline V gene. J was trimmed by 3 bases and V by 6 bases; bases with no gene match: 8.

This chain joins TRBV7-6 and TRBJ2-1; no reliable D call. Trimming took 8 bases from V and 4 from J, leaving 9 bases between them. The CDR3 is 12 residues long. Germline V gives CDR1 SGHVS, CDR2 FNYEAQ. CDR3 DNA sequence: TGTGCCAGCGGAACCCAGTACAATGAGCAGTTCTTC. Translated, it gives CASGTQYNEQFF. The complete variable domain, with remaining parts taken from reference TRBV7-6 and TRBJ2-1, reads GAGVSQSPRYKVTKRGQDVALRCDPISGHVSLYWYRQALGQGPEFLTYFNYEAQQDKSGLPNDRFSAERPEGSISTLTIQRTEQRDSAMYRCASGTQYNEQFFGPGTRLTVL.

This chain links TRBV7-3 with TRBJ2-3; 10 bases are shared with TRBD2. V gave up 5 bases and J gave up 6 bases; unmatched junction bases: 11. The CDR3 has 16 amino acids. The V gene's germline CDR1 is SGHTA and CDR2 FQGTGA. The CDR3 loop reads CASSPRVAGGGDTQYF. The CDR3 DNA sequence: TGTGCCAGCAGCCCCCGGGTAGCGGGAGGAGGGGATACGCAGTATTTT.

This clone was picked up many times. The chain recombines TRBV27 with TRBJ1-1, with D unresolved. The germline V gene encodes CDR1 MNHEY and CDR2 SMNVEV (reference sequence). The CDR3 is 16 residues long. Between the trimmed V and J ends, which lost 8 bases and 0 bases, there was a span of 19 bases. The CDR3 coding sequence is TGTGCCAGCCCGCCGGTCGAGGTCTTGATGAACACTGAAGCTTTCTTT. This sequence encodes CASPPVEVLMNTEAFF.

This clone appeared a few times. The V call is TRBV4-2, the J call TRBJ2-1; 12 positions match TRBD2. The CDR3 is made up of 15 amino acids. Per germline, CDR1 LGHNA and CDR2 YNFKEQ. Unmatched junction bases numbered 5, after V lost 0 bases and J lost 11 bases. This CDR3 is CASSQDDLAGGQQFF. In nucleotides, the CDR3 is TGTGCCAGCAGCCAAGATGATCTAGCGGGAGGGCAGCAGTTCTTC.

The chain couples TRBV5-1 to TRBJ1-3, with a possible D match to TRBD1 (5 bases). The V and J ends lost 2 bases and 7 bases respectively, with 10 bases between them. This CDR3 contains 13 residues. The germline V gene encodes CDR1 SGHRS and CDR2 YFSETQ. This CDR3 is CASSLEGPNTIYF. Written as DNA, the CDR3 is TGCGCCAGCAGCTTAGAGGGGCCCAACACCATATATTTT.

This clone appeared once. The chain is built from TRBV2 and TRBJ1-4, with TRBD1 matching 8 bases. CDR3 length: 16 amino acids. Germline V CDR1 and CDR2: SNHLY, FYNNEI. V gave up 4 bases and J gave up 6 bases; unmatched junction bases: 10. The CDR3 sequence is CASSGGTGGPYEKLFF. The CDR3 DNA is TGTGCCAGCAGTGGAGGGACAGGTGGGCCTTATGAAAAACTGTTTTTT. Together with reference TRBV2 and TRBJ1-4, the CDR3 gives the full variable domain: EPEVTQTPSHQVTQMGQEVILRCVPISNHLYFYWYRQILGQKVEFLVSFYNNEISEKSEIFDDQFSVERPDGSNFTLKIRSTKLEDSAMYFCASSGGTGGPYEKLFFGSGTQLSVL.

V is TRBV18 and J is TRBJ1-1; no reliable D call. Germline V gene sequence: CDR1 KGHSH, CDR2 LQKENI. The CDR3 has 13 residues. Trimming took off 6 bases at V and 2 bases at J, with 10 bases between the two ends. CDR3 loop: CASSLGVNTEAFF. In nucleotides, the CDR3 is TGTGCCAGCTCGCTCGGAGTTAACACTGAAGCTTTCTTT. The entire variable domain, with the rest obtained from reference TRBV18 and TRBJ1-1, is as follows: NAGVMQNPRHLVRRRGQEARLRCSPMKGHSHVYWYRQLPEEGLKFMVYLQKENIIDESGMPKERFSAEFPKEGPSILRIQQVVRGDSAAYFCASSLGVNTEAFFGQGTRLTVV.

This chain joins TRBV19 and TRBJ2-7; 12 bases map to TRBD1. Trimming took 4 bases from V and 7 from J; bases not matched to a gene: 8. The germline V gene has CDR1 LNHDA and CDR2 SQIVND (reference sequence). CDR3 length equals 15 residues. The CDR3 sequence is CASSTWDRGLSEQYF. The CDR3, as DNA: TGTGCCAGTAGTACTTGGGACAGGGGGCTATCGGAGCAGTACTTC.

This clone was seen more than once but under ten times. J is TRBJ1-2 and V is TRBV19, with 9 bases that match TRBD1. Germline assignment: CDR1 LNHDA and CDR2 SQIVND (reference sequence). The CDR3 has 14 residues. The V gene end was trimmed by 7 bases and the J gene end by 4 bases; junction bases not matched to a gene: 7. This CDR3 reads CASTRDRDTYGYTF. The CDR3 nucleotides read TGTGCCAGTACTCGGGACAGGGACACCTATGGCTACACCTTC.

The rearrangement links TRBV4-1 to TRBJ2-1; the match to TRBD2 covers 7 bases. The CDR3 contains 17 residues. CDR1 and CDR2 from the germline V gene are MGHRA and YSYEKL. V shed 0 bases, J shed 6 bases, and the junction held 11 bases outside the gene matches. CDR3: CASSQELGRDYPNEQFF. The DNA for the CDR3 is TGCGCCAGCAGCCAAGAGTTGGGGAGGGACTACCCCAATGAGCAGTTCTTC.

This sequence joins TRBV27 and TRBJ2-1; TRBD2 matches at 10 bases. CDR1 is MNHEY and CDR2 is SMNVEV in the germline V gene (reference sequence). The length of the CDR3 is 13 residues. The trim removed 6 bases at V and 9 bases at J, leaving 5 bases unmatched. The CDR3 protein is CASRLAGGSEQFF. The CDR3 region has the DNA TGTGCCAGCAGGTTAGCGGGAGGCTCTGAGCAGTTCTTC.

The rearrangement links TRBV2 to TRBJ2-2, with a possible D match to TRBD2 (6 bases). The germline V and J ends were trimmed by 2 bases and 6 bases, with 13 bases remaining between them. The CDR3 consists of 15 residues. Germline assignment: CDR1 SNHLY and CDR2 FYNNEI. CDR3 residues: CASSERASVAGELFF. Here the CDR3 DNA reads TGTGCCAGCAGTGAACGTGCTAGCGTGGCCGGGGAGCTGTTTTTT.

The rearrangement joins TRBV19 to TRBJ2-5; 9 bases agree with TRBD2. The CDR3 covers 14 residues. Germline CDR1 and CDR2: LNHDA and SQIVND (reference sequence). With V trimmed by 6 bases and J by 6 bases, 8 bases remained unmatched. The CDR3 here is CASRDSGRMKTQYF. The CDR3 DNA is TGTGCCAGTAGAGATAGCGGGAGAATGAAGACCCAGTACTTC.

This clone was observed once. This chain connects TRBV7-8 to TRBJ1-1; no firm D call. Germline CDR1 and CDR2: SGHVS and FQNEAQ. With 0 bases removed from V and 0 bases from J, the gap between germline ends came to 8 bases. CDR3 length: 15 amino acids. The CDR3 nucleotides read TGTGCCAGCAGCTTAGCGGGCAGCTTGAACACTGAAGCTTTCTTT. Translating it yields CASSLAGSLNTEAFF.